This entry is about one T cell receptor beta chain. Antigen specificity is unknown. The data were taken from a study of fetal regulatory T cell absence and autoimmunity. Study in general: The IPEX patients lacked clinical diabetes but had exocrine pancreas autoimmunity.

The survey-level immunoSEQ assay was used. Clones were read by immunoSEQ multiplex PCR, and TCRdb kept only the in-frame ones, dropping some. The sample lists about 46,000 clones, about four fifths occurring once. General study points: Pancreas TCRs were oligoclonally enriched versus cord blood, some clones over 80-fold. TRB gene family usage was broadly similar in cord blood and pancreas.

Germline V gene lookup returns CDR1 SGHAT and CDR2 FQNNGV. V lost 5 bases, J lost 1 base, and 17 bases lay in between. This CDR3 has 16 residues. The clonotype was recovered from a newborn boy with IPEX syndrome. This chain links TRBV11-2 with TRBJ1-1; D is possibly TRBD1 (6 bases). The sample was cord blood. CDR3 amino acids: CASSPGQTAPNTEAFF. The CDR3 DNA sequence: TGTGCCAGCAGCCCAGGACAGACAGCCCCGAACACTGAAGCTTTCTTT.